The sequence of this TCR beta chain was determined in a study of blood T cells in healthy people across ages (dated by TCRdb to the mid-2010s). Turning to the overall study: In model experiments, template switching captured roughly one uniquely barcoded TCR beta cDNA molecule for every two T cells. Two additional independent replicas of 1 million unique cDNA reads from the same blood draw were analyzed for two donors (one aged 18 to 29 and one aged 80 or older). The donors were split into four age groups: young (average about 15 years), middle-aged (39), aged (approximately 60) and long-lived (over 80). The study measured age-related changes in TCR beta repertoire diversity using deep sequencing normalized with unique cDNA molecular identifiers. To avoid experimental bias, donors of different ages were distributed randomly across sequencing lanes. Overall study outcomes, separate from this receptor: A strong correlation was found between observed TCR beta diversity and the percentage of naive T cells measured by flow cytometry. Bulk unsorted PBMC profiling prevented conclusive comparison of naive and antigen-experienced compartments. Compared with the aged group, more naive CD4+ T cells, fewer expanded clones and increased TCR diversity were shown by the long-lived group, suggesting age selection. Estimates of total diversity based on one million sequenced T cells were considered lower bounds and underestimates. As age increased, observed TCR beta diversity per million T cells dropped in a roughly linear way, and a significant reduction was already evident by age about 40. Donor CMV infection status was unknown, potentially confounding age-related changes in expanded clonotypes.

Turning to this clonotype: No antigen is known for it. No quality values exist for individual bases; no much larger clone is one base distant.

The protocol used for the library was 5' RACE. Sequencing relied on an Illumina HiSeq 2500. The second PCR ran for roughly 7 to 11 cycles and used a J-beta primer mix along with a sample-barcoded 5' primer. Each TCR beta cDNA molecule received a unique molecular identifier from a template-switch 5' adaptor carrying 12 random nucleotides. At least 2.5 million CDR3-containing paired-end reads were obtained from each sample. All of the RNA was converted into first-strand cDNA using the Mint cDNA synthesis kit, with a TRBC-specific oligonucleotide serving as the primer. Following uracil-DNA glycosylase treatment, a first 18-cycle PCR with universal primers M1SS and BC2_uni_R was performed on all cDNA. Under the source paper's analysis protocol: Normalization of each sample was performed by random selection of 1 million high-quality reads, each carrying a distinct molecular identifier. Reads with shared molecular identifiers were discarded instead of being binned into consensus sequences. MiTCR, with a Q25 quality threshold and the strictest error-elimination algorithm, was used for CDR3 identification, clonotype clustering and error correction. Lower-bound total TCR beta diversity was estimated with a nonparametric unseen species model using Euler transformation. TCRdb passed the public sequencing reads through fastp at Q25 and MiXCR, retaining productive beta sequences. Under each unique CDR3 protein, matching rows form one entry showing the most common genes and DNA. Clone size and V and J calls follow TCRdb, not the original study. In all, the sample holds over 1.5 million distinct CDR3 sequences, and 49% of those were seen once. The top ten clonotypes cover more than 2% of the sample.

Systemically healthy Caucasian individuals from Russia, some 38 in total and aged roughly 6 to 90 years, were included as donors. About 9.8 milliliters of peripheral blood were drawn from each donor into EDTA-treated Vacutainer tubes. Ficoll-Paque density-gradient centrifugation was used to isolate PBMCs, with at least 6.5 million per sample. Trizol reagent was used to extract total RNA from PBMCs, with at least 5.5 micrograms per sample. Naive CD45RAhigh/CD27high T cell percentages were measured by flow cytometry on a PBMC aliquot from every donor. Specimen: blood. The sequence was collected from a woman between 35 and 50 years old in good health.

CDR3 reads: CASSFGGMPYGYTF. The nucleotide sequence reads TGTGCCAGCAGCTTCGGAGGGATGCCATATGGCTACACCTTC. Rearrangement joined TRBV7-2 to TRBJ1-2, with the D gene uncertain. The cysteine opens and the phenylalanine closes a CDR3 of 14 amino acids. Only the CDR3 portion is preserved as DNA: 42 bases, with reading frame beginning at the first base. The CDR1 and CDR2 encoded by the germline V gene are SGHTA and FQGNSA. V is cut by 3 bases and J by 5 bases, and the space between the germline ends is 13 bases.